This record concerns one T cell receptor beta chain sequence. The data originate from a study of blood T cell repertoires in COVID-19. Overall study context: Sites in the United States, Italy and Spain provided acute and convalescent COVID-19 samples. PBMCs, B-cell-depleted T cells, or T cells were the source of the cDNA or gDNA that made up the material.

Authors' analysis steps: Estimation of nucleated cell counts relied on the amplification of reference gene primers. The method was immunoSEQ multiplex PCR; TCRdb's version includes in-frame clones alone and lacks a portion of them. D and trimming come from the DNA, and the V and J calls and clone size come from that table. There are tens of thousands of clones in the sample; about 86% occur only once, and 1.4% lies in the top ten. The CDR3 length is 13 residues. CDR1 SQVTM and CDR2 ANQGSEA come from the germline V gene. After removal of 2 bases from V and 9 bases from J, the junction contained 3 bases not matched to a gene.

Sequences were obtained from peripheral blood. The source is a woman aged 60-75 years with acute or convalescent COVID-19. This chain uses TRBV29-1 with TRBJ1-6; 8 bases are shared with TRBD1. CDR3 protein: CSVEIGQGSPLHF. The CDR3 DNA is TGCAGCGTTGAAATCGGACAGGGTTCACCCCTCCACTTT. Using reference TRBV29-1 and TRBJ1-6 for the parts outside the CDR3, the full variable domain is SAVISQKPSRDICQRGTSLTIQCQVDSQVTMMFWYRQQPGQSLTLIATANQGSEATYESGFVIDKFPISRPNLTFSTLTVSNMSPEDSSIYLCSVEIGQGSPLHFGNGTRLTVT.